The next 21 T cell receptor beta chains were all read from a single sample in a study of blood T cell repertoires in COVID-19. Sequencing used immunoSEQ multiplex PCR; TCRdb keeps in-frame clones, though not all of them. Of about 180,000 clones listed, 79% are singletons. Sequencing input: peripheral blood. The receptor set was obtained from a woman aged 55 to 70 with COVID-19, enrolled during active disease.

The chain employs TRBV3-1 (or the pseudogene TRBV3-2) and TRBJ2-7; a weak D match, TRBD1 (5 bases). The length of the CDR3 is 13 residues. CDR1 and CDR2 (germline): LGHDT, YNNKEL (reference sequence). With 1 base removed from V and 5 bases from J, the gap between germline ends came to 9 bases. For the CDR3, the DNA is TGTGCCAGCAGCCAAGTGTGGGGCGACGAGCAGTACGTC. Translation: CASSQVWGDEQYV.

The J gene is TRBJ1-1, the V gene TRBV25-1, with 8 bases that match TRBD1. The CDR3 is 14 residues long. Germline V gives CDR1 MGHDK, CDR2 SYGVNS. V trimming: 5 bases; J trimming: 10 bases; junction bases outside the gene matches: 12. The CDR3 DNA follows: TGTGCCAGCAGTAGCCCGGGACAGGCACGCGGAGCTTTCTTT. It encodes CASSSPGQARGAFF.

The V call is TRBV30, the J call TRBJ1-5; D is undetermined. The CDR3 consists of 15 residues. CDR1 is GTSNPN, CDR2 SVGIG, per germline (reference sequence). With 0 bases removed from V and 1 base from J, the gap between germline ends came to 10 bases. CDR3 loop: CAWSVGGMSNQPQHF. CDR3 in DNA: TGTGCCTGGAGTGTGGGAGGGATGAGCAATCAGCCCCAGCATTTT. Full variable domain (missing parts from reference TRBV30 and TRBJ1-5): SQTIHQWPATLVQPVGSPLSLECTVEGTSNPNLYWYRQAAGRGLQLLFYSVGIGQISSEVPQNLSASRPQDRQFILSSKKLLLSDSGFYLCAWSVGGMSNQPQHFGDGTRLSIL.

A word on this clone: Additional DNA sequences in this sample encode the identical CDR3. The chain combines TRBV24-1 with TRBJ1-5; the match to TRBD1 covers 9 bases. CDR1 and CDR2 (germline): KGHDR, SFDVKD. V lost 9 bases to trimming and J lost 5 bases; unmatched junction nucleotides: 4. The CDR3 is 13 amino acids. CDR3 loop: CATSDRGDQPQHF. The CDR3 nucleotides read TGTGCCACCTCGGACAGGGGAGATCAGCCCCAGCATTTT.

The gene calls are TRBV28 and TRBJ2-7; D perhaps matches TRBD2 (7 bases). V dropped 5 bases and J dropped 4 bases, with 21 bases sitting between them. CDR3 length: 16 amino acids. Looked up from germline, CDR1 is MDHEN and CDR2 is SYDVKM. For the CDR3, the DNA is TGTGCCAGCAGTACCTCCGGGGGAAGGGGGGGTTACGAGCAGTACTTC. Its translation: CASSTSGGRGGYEQYF.

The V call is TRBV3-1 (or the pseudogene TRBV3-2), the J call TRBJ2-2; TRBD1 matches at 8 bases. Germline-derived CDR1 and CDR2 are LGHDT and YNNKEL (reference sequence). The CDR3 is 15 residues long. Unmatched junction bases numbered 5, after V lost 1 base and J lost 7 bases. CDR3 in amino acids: CASSQGVTGVGELFF. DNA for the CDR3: TGTGCCAGCAGCCAAGGCGTGACAGGGGTCGGGGAGCTGTTTTTT.

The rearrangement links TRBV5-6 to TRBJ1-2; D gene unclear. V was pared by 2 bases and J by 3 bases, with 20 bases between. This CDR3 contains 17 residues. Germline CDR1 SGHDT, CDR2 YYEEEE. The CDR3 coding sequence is TGTGCCAGCAGCTTTCGCGGGGTCCAATCGGTCTACTATGGCTACACCTTC. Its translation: CASSFRGVQSVYYGYTF.

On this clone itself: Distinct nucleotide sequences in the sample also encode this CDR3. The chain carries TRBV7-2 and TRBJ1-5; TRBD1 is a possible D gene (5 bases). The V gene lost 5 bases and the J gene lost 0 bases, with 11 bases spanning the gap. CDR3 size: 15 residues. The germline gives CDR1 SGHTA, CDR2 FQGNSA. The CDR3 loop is CASSPSGLSNQPQHF. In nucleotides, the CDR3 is TGTGCCAGCAGCCCCTCGGGACTTAGCAATCAGCCCCAGCATTTT.

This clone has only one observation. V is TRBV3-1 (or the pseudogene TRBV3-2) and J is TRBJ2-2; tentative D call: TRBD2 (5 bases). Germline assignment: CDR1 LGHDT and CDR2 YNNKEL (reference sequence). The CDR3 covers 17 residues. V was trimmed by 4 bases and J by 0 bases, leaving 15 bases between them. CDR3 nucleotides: TGTGCCAGCAGCCCTTGGACCGGGAAGCCGAACACCGGGGAGCTGTTTTTT. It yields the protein CASSPWTGKPNTGELFF.

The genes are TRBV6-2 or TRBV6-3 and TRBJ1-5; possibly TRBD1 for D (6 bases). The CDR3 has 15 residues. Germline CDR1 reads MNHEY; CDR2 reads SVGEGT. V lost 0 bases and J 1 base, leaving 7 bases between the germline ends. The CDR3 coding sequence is TGTGCCAGCAGTTACTCGGGGGCGAGCAATCAGCCCCAGCATTTT. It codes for CASSYSGASNQPQHF.

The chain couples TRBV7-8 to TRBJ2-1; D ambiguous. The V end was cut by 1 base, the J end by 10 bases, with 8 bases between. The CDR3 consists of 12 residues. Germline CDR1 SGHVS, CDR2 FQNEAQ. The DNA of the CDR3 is TGTGCCAGCAGCTTAGGCGGTCTAGAGCAGTTCTTC. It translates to CASSLGGLEQFF.

The CDR3 protein is CSAYRGETQYF. The CDR3 nucleotides read TGCAGTGCTTACAGGGGAGAGACCCAGTACTTC. The rearrangement uses TRBV20-1 and TRBJ2-5; 7 nucleotides match TRBD1. The junction had 1 base not matched to a gene; V was cut back by 5 bases and J by 4 bases. The CDR3 has 11 amino acids. CDR1 DFQATT and CDR2 SNEGSKA come from the germline V gene (reference sequence).

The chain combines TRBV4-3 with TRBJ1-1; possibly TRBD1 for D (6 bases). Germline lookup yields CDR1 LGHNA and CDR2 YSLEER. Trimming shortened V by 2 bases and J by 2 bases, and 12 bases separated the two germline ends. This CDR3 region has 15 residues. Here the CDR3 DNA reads TGCGCCAGCAGCCAACGGACAGAGTTAAACACTGAAGCTTTCTTT. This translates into CASSQRTELNTEAFF.

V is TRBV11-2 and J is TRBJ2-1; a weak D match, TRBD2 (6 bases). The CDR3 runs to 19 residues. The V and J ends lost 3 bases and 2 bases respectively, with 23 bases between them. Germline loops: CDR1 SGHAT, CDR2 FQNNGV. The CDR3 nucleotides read TGTGCCAGCAGCTTTATTTTCCCTAGTGGAGCGGGCCCCTACAATGAGCAGTTCTTC. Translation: CASSFIFPSGAGPYNEQFF.

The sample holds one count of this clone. The CDR3 reads CASSMDRGSYNEQFF. The CDR3 bases are TGTGCCAGCAGCATGGACAGGGGCTCCTACAATGAGCAGTTCTTC. The chain carries TRBV2 and TRBJ2-1; 9 bases line up with TRBD1. The length of the CDR3 is 15 residues. Per the germline V gene, CDR1 is SNHLY and CDR2 is FYNNEI. The junction had 3 bases not matched to a gene; V was cut back by 6 bases and J by 0 bases.

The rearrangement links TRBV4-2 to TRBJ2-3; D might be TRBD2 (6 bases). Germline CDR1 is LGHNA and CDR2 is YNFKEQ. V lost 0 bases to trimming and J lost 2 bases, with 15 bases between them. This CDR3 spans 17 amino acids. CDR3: CASSQEAGGETTDTQYF. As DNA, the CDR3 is TGTGCCAGCAGCCAAGAGGCTGGCGGGGAGACCACAGATACGCAGTATTTT.

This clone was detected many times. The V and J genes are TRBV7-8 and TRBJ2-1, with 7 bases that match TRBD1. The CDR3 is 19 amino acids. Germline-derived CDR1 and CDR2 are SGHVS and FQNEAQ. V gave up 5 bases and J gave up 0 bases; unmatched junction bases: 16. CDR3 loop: CASSRKRTGRSLSYNEQFF. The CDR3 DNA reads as TGTGCCAGCAGCCGAAAGAGGACAGGCCGAAGCCTCTCCTACAATGAGCAGTTCTTC.

The CDR3 DNA reads as TGTGCCAGCAGCCCCCGTCGGGACAGGGCGTGGGAAAAACTGTTTTTT. The encoded protein is CASSPRRDRAWEKLFF. The rearrangement joins TRBV7-6 to TRBJ1-4; 9 nucleotides align to TRBD1. V gave up 5 bases and J gave up 8 bases; unmatched junction bases: 12. The CDR3 has 16 residues. Germline CDR1 and CDR2: SGHVS and FNYEAQ. Based on the CDR3 plus reference TRBV7-6 and TRBJ1-4, the full variable domain is GAGVSQSPRYKVTKRGQDVALRCDPISGHVSLYWYRQALGQGPEFLTYFNYEAQQDKSGLPNDRFSAERPEGSISTLTIQRTEQRDSAMYRCASSPRRDRAWEKLFFGSGTQLSVL.

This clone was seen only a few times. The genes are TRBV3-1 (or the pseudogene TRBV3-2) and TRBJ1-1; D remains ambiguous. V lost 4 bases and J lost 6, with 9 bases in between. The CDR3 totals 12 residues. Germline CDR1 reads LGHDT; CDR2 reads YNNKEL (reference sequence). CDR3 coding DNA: TGTGCCAGCAGCCTACCGTCGGCTGAAGCTTTCTTT. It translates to CASSLPSAEAFF.

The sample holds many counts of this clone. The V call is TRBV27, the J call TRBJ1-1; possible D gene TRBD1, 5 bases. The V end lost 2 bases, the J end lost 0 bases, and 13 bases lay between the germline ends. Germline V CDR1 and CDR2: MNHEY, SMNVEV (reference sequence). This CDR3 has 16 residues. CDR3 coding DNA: TGTGCCAGCAGTTTAGGATCGGGACTCTTGAACACTGAAGCTTTCTTT. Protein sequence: CASSLGSGLLNTEAFF.

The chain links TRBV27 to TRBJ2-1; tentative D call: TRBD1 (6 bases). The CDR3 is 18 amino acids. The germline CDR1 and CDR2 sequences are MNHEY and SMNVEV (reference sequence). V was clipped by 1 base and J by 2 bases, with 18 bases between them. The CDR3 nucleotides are TGTGCCAGCAGTTTATTAGACAGGACCCGAGGGCCCTACAATGAGCAGTTCTTC. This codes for CASSLLDRTRGPYNEQFF.